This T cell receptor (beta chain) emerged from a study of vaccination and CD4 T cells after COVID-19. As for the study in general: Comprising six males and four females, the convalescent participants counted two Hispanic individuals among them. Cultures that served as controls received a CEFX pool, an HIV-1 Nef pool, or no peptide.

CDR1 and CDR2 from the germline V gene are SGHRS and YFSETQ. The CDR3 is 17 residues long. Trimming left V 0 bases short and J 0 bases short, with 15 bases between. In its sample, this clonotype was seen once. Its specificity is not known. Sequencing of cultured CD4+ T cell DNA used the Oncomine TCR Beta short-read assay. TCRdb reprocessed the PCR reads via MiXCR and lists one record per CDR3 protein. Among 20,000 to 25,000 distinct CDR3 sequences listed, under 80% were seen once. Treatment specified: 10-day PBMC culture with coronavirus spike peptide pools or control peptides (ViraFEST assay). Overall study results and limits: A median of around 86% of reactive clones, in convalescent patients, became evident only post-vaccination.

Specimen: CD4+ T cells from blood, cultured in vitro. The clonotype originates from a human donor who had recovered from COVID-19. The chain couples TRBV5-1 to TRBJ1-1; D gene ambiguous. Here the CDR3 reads CASSLVVGGSMNTEAFF. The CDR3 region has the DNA TGCGCCAGCAGCTTGGTCGTAGGTGGCAGCATGAACACTGAAGCTTTCTTT. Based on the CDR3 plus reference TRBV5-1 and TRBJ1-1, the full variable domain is KAGVTQTPRYLIKTRGQQVTLSCSPISGHRSVSWYQQTPGQGLQFLFEYFSETQRNKGNFPGRFSGRQFSNSRSEMNVSTLELGDSALYLCASSLVVGGSMNTEAFFGQGTRLTVV.